The clone carrying this T cell receptor (beta chain) was detected only once. The CDR3 runs to 14 residues. Trimming cost V 7 bases and J 11 bases; bases outside gene matches: 12. Germline CDR1 LNHDA, CDR2 SQIVND (reference sequence). The record originates from a study of technical replicates of blood from a few donors. Method: immunoSEQ multiplex PCR; TCRdb's copy keeps in-frame clones and lacks some. The table has nearly 80,000 clones, around 90% seen once. The chain has TRBV19 and TRBJ2-2; 8 bases fit TRBD1. Sequencing used T cells isolated from PBMCs. The origin of this receptor is a human donor in good health. The CDR3 loop is CASTTGQGRVELFF. DNA for the CDR3: TGTGCCAGTACCACCGGACAGGGCCGGGTTGAGCTGTTTTTT.